This T cell receptor beta chain was observed in a study of blood T cell repertoires in COVID-19. Unmatched junction bases numbered 7, after V lost 1 base and J lost 5 bases. The CDR3 runs 15 residues. Germline lookup yields CDR1 LGHDT and CDR2 YNNKEL (reference sequence). Assay: immunoSEQ multiplex PCR; the TCRdb copy retains only in-frame clones and omits some. The table has 130,000 or so clones, roughly three quarters seen once. The receptor was derived from a man of 80 years or more with acute or convalescent COVID-19. The rearrangement uses TRBV3-1 (or the pseudogene TRBV3-2) and TRBJ2-7; 8 bases agree with TRBD2. Sequencing was carried out using peripheral blood. DNA of the CDR3: TGTGCCAGCAGCCAAGCATCCGGGGGGGCCCACGAGCAGTACTTC. Protein: CASSQASGGAHEQYF.